These 6 T cell receptor beta chains were sequenced from one sample in a study of blood T cell repertoires in COVID-19. The data were produced by immunoSEQ multiplex PCR, yet TCRdb's version contains in-frame clones alone and is incomplete. The sample consists of a few hundred thousand clones, more than 80% of them appearing once. The specimen was PBMCs or T cells enriched from blood (not recorded which). The receptor set was obtained from a young man who had recovered from COVID-19.

V and J are TRBV18 and TRBJ2-7; 9 bases fit TRBD2. Germline CDR1 reads KGHSH; CDR2 reads LQKENI. There are 15 residues in the CDR3. With V trimmed by 2 bases and J by 5 bases, 7 bases remained unmatched. CDR3 loop: CASSPIGGGAHEQYF. CDR3 nucleotide sequence: TGTGCCAGCTCACCAATAGGCGGGGGGGCCCACGAGCAGTACTTC.

J is TRBJ2-3 and V is TRBV27, with D maybe TRBD1 (5 bases). The germline V gene has CDR1 MNHEY and CDR2 SMNVEV (reference sequence). This CDR3 is built from 14 residues. The V gene lost 5 bases and the J gene lost 4 bases, with 13 bases spanning the gap. The CDR3 nucleotides read TGTGCCAGCAGTCCCCGGACAATACCAGATACGCAGTATTTT. Translation gives CASSPRTIPDTQYF.

The chain joins TRBV12-2 to TRBJ1-6; the table's TRBD1 call for D was not verified on the DNA. TRBV12-2 is an annotated pseudogene. This CDR3 is built from 16 residues. DNA for the CDR3: TGTGCAAGTCGCTTAGCTAAAAGGGGCCCCAATTCACCCCTCCACTTT. As protein: CASRLAKRGPNSPLHF.

The rearrangement links TRBV10-3 to TRBJ2-5; tentatively, D is TRBD2 (6 bases). V dropped 5 bases and J dropped 4 bases, with 8 bases sitting between them. CDR3 size: 12 residues. The germline V gene has CDR1 ENHRY and CDR2 SYGVKD. CDR3 DNA: TGTGCCATCAGTCTCGGGGGAGAGACCCAGTACTTC. Protein product: CAISLGGETQYF.

In DNA, the CDR3 is TGTGCCAGCAGCTTAGGGGGAGCGGGACCCTACAATGAGCAGTTCTTC. As protein: CASSLGGAGPYNEQFF. V is TRBV7-9 and J is TRBJ2-1; 7 bases agree with TRBD2. With 1 base clipped from V and 2 bases from J, the junction kept 5 bases outside the gene matches. Germline assignment: CDR1 SEHNR and CDR2 FQNEAQ (reference sequence). The CDR3 is 16 residues long.

J is TRBJ2-7 and V is TRBV9, with 7 positions matching TRBD1. The V gene end was trimmed by 3 bases and the J gene end by 0 bases; junction bases not matched to a gene: 6. Germline CDR1 reads SGDLS; CDR2 reads YYNGEE. This CDR3 is 15 amino acids long. The CDR3 DNA is TGTGCCAGCAGCGCAAAGGACAGGAGCTCCTACGAGCAGTACTTC. Translation gives CASSAKDRSSYEQYF.